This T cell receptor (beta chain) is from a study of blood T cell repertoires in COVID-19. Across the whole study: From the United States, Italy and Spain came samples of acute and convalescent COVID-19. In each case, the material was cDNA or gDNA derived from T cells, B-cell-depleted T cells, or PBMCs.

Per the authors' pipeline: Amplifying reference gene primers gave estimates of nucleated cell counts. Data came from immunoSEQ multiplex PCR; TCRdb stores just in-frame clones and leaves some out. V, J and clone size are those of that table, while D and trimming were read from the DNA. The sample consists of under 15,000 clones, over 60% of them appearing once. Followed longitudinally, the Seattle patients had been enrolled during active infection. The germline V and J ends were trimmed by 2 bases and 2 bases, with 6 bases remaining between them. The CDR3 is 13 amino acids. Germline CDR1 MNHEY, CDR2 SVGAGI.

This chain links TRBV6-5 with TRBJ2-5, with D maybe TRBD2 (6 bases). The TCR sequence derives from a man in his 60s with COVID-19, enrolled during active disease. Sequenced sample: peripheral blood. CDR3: CASSYGGQETQYF. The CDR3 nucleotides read TGTGCCAGCAGTTACGGGGGGCAAGAGACCCAGTACTTC.